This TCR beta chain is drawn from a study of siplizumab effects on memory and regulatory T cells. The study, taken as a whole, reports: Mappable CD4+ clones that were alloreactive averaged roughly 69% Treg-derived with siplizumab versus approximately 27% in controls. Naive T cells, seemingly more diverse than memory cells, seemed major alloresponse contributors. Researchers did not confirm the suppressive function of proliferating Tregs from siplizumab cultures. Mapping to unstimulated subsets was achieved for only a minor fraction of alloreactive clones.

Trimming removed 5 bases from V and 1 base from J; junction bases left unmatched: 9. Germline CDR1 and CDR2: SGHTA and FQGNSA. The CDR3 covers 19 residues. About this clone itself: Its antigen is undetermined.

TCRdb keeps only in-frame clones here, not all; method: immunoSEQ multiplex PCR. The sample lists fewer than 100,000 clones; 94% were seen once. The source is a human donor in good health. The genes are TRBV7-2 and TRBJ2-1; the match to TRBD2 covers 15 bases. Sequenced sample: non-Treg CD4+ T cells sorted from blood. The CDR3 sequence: CASSTRTSGRVPSYNEQFF. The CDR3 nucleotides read TGTGCCAGCAGCACGAGGACTAGCGGGAGGGTCCCTTCCTACAATGAGCAGTTCTTC.